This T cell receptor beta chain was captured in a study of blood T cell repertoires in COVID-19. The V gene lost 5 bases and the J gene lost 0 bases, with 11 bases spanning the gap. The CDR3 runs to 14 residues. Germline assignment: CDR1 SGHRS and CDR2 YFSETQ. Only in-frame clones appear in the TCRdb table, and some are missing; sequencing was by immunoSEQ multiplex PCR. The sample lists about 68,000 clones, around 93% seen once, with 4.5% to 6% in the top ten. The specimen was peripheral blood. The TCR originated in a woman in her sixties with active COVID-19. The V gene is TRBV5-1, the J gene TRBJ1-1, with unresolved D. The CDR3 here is CASRVSGVNTEAFF. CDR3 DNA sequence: TGCGCCAGCAGGGTGAGCGGAGTGAACACTGAAGCTTTCTTT.